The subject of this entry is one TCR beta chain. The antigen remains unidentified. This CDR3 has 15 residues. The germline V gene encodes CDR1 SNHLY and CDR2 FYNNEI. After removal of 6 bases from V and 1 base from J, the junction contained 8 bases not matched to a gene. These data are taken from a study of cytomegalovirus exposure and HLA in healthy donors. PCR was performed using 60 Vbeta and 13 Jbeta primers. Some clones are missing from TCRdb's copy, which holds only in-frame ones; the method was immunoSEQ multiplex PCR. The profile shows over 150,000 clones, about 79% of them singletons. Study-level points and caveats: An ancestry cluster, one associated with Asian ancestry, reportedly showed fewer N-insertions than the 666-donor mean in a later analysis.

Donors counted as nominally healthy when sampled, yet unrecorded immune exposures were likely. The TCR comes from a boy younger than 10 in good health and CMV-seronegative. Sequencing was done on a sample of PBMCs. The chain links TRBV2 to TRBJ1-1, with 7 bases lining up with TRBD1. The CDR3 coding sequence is TGTGCCAGCAGGGAGACAGGGTATTCGAACACTGAAGCTTTCTTT. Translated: CASRETGYSNTEAFF.